This T cell receptor beta chain stems from a study of tissue T cells after allogeneic stem cell transplantation. Study-wide context: Patients with graft-versus-host disease had grafts: four unmodified, three CD34-selected and T-cell-depleted.

V was cut by 2 bases and J by 6 bases, with 11 bases left in between. The V gene's germline CDR1 is LGHDT and CDR2 YNNKEL (reference sequence). The CDR3 totals 13 residues. This table comes from immunoSEQ multiplex PCR, and its TCRdb copy is limited to in-frame clones, with some not included. The sample lists about 43,000 clones; approximately 92% were seen once. This clone was found once. The sequences come from blood, collected before transplantation. The V and J genes are TRBV3-1 (or the pseudogene TRBV3-2) and TRBJ2-7; D possibly corresponds to TRBD2 (5 bases). This clonotype originated in a woman aged 35-75 years who later had graft-versus-host disease after an allogeneic stem cell transplant. The CDR3 DNA follows: TGTGCCAGCAGCCAAAATCCGGGATCCGAGCAGTACTTC. Protein: CASSQNPGSEQYF.